This T cell receptor (beta chain) was recorded in a study of cytomegalovirus exposure and HLA in healthy donors. In the study overall: Inside one of the first data releases sat about 85 million unique TCRs taken from HLA-typed donors.

Study outcomes and limitations: Within an earlier analysis, most TCR beta V segments proved productive either about 90% or about 30% of the time. A later examination showed that TCR association rates differed by HLA locus, with DRB1 most and HLA-C fewest.

This PCR relied on a set of 60 Vbeta primers and 13 Jbeta primers. Only in-frame clones appear in the TCRdb table, and some are missing; sequencing was by immunoSEQ multiplex PCR. The table has 200,000 to 250,000 clones, 75% seen once. The CDR3 is made up of 19 amino acids. From germline, CDR1 is SEHNR and CDR2 FQNEAQ (reference sequence). The ends lost 4 bases at V and 2 bases at J; junction bases unmatched: 17. Points on this clone: What it binds is unknown.

The sequence came from a woman aged 25-40 years in good health and CMV-seronegative. This chain uses TRBV7-9 with TRBJ2-3; 8 bases align to TRBD2. Sequencing input: PBMCs. The CDR3 loop reads CASSSTSSSAGGSTDTQYF. The DNA for the CDR3 is TGTGCCAGCAGCTCAACCAGCTCATCGGCGGGGGGATCCACAGATACGCAGTATTTT.